Given below is one T cell receptor beta chain in context. Only a few counts were recorded for this clonotype. Its cognate antigen has yet to be identified. Within one base of it there is no much larger clone, and no base qualities were kept. This entry is derived from a study of vaccination and CD4 T cells after COVID-19 (dated by TCRdb to between 2021 and 2024). Background on the whole study: Every convalescent patient had a positive nasal swab PCR test for SARS-CoV-2, with mild disease in several patients and severe disease in one. Culture stimuli were overlapping spike peptide pools from SARS-CoV-2 and from the common cold coronaviruses HCoV-NL63, HCoV-OC43 and HCoV-229E. In the convalescent cohort there were six males and four females, among whom were two Hispanic individuals, seven Caucasians, two Asians and one multiracial person. Post-vaccine blood samples were taken a median of around 68 days after the second vaccine dose, with a range of 14 to 241 days. A few convalescent patients gave samples both early after vaccination (day 14) and late after vaccination (days 161 to 241). Post-COVID blood samples were collected from convalescent patients a median of approximately 100 days after diagnosis, with a range of roughly 30 to 170 days. Control cultures received a CEFX viral epitope pool as the positive control, an HIV-1 Nef peptide pool as the negative control, or no peptide. In roughly nine COVID-19 convalescent patients and a handful of infection-naive healthy vaccine recipients, the spike-specific CD4+ TCR repertoire before mRNA vaccination was compared with the repertoire after mRNA vaccination. Two doses of either the Pfizer-BioNTech BNT162b2 vaccine (n=8) or the Moderna mRNA-1273 vaccine (n=2) were administered to participants.

General study outcomes and caveats: The number of convalescent patients in the study was relatively small, and the study did not examine early timepoints following natural infection. Of the vaccine-specific clones found in convalescent patients, nearly all (304 of 307) were mono-reactive for SARS-CoV-2 spike instead of being cross-reactive with common cold coronaviruses. Although the median number of SARS-CoV-2-reactive clonotypes went up from fewer than 25 after infection to 35 to 40 after vaccination, the increase was not significant. In convalescent patients, a median about 86% of post-vaccine SARS-CoV-2-reactive clones were detected only after vaccination, and vaccine-specific priming was suggested by this finding.

Receptor amplification or capture employed PCR. At the Johns Hopkins FTIC core, DNA from the cultured CD4+ T cells underwent TCR sequencing with the Oncomine TCR Beta short-read assay. The QIAamp micro DNA kit was used to extract genomic DNA from the cultured CD4+ T cells. Oncomine TCR Beta libraries from cultured CD4+ T cells were pooled using unique dual indexes and sequenced on an Illumina iSeq 100. The paper's data handling went like this. Non-productive sequences were removed, and CDR3s that did not start with C, did not end with F or W, or were shorter than 7 amino acids were discarded. Antigen-specific clonotypes were identified with the MANAFEST web application by comparing peptide-stimulated wells with reference and other culture wells. For a clone to be called positive, the clone needed an FDR below 0.05, an odds ratio above 5, and a productive frequency above 0.1% in at least two of three replicate wells. Clonotypes that were significantly expanded in both SARS-CoV-2 spike wells and at least one common cold coronavirus spike condition were defined as cross-reactive. Levenshtein distances (stringdist) and unrooted phylogenetic trees (ape) in R version 3.6.1 were used to assess CDR3 homology. TCRdb trimmed the raw reads at Q25, called clones with MiXCR and kept productive beta chains. Merged by CDR3 protein, the rows form single entries marked with the most common genes and DNA. These V and J calls are TCRdb output, not the study's own analysis. The sample table lists tens of thousands of distinct CDR3 sequences, around two fifths of them with a count of one. Clones ranked in the top ten supply about 32% of the sample.

Sequences MNHEY (CDR1) and SMNVEV (CDR2) are obtained from the germline V gene (reference sequence). From cysteine to phenylalanine, the CDR3 is 13 amino acids long. Of the read, only the CDR3 DNA is kept; its 39 bases are in frame from base 1. V and J are truncated by 4 bases and 7 bases respectively, leaving an intervening sequence of 11 bases. The sample's time point label, in plain terms: late sampling 161 to 241 days after vaccination in a few convalescent patients. This sample's treatment or condition label indicates: approximately nine-day PBMC culture with coronavirus spike peptide pools or control peptides (ViraFEST assay). To expand antigen-specific T cells with peptide pools and then pick out the expanded clonotypes through TCR sequencing, the study relied on the ViraFEST assay. The convalescent patients' positive SARS-CoV-2 PCR tests fell between March and December 2020, which was before the Alpha, Beta and Delta variants emerged in the United States. Each well held around 2.1 million PBMCs cultured with roughly 9.2 ug/ml peptide pools in IMDM containing around 5% human AB serum and approximately 10 IU/ml IL-2. Half of the culture medium was replaced with fresh IL-2-containing medium on days 3 and 7. CD4+ T cells were isolated after roughly 9 days of culture through negative selection using the EasySep CD4+ T cell isolation kit. Ficoll-Paque Plus gradient centrifugation was used to isolate PBMCs from whole blood, and the isolated PBMCs were then either used fresh or cryopreserved at -140C. Each culture condition was generally run in triplicate wells.

This chain joins TRBV27 to TRBJ2-1, with the D segment possibly TRBD1 or TRBD2, each aligning over 5 bases. This receptor was taken from a human donor who had recovered from COVID-19. The specimen comprised CD4+ T cells from blood, cultured in vitro, sampled about 7 months after SARS-CoV-2 vaccination. The CDR3 here reads CASSWGGGNEQFF. The sequence in DNA is TGTGCCAGCAGTTGGGGTGGGGGTAATGAGCAGTTCTTC.